This T cell receptor beta chain was captured by sequencing in a study of blood T cell repertoires in COVID-19. Background on the study: Both acute and convalescent COVID-19 samples were obtained from the United States, Italy and Spain. PBMCs, B-cell-depleted T cells, or T cells were the source of the cDNA or gDNA that made up the material.

Trimming cost V 9 bases and J 3 bases; bases outside gene matches: 4. The CDR3 has 13 residues. CDR1 is LNHDA and CDR2 is SQIVND in the germline V gene (reference sequence). Authors' data handling: Using reference gene primer amplification, nucleated cell counts were estimated. Clones were read by immunoSEQ multiplex PCR, and TCRdb kept only the in-frame ones, dropping some. The V and J calls and clone size were taken over from that table, and D and trimming were inferred from the DNA. The sample holds 200,000 to 300,000 clones, 85% to 90% seen once. V and J are TRBV19 and TRBJ2-1; 8 positions match TRBD1. The sequenced material came from peripheral blood. The sequence came from a woman between 35 and 50 years old with acute or convalescent COVID-19. The CDR3 region is CASEGQGYNEQFF. CDR3 DNA sequence: TGTGCCAGCGAAGGACAGGGCTACAATGAGCAGTTCTTC. The full variable domain, with the rest looked up from reference TRBV19 and TRBJ2-1, is DGGITQSPKYLFRKEGQNVTLSCEQNLNHDAMYWYRQDPGQGLRLIYYSQIVNDFQKGDIAEGYSVSREKKESFPLTVTSAQKNPTAFYLCASEGQGYNEQFFGPGTRLTVL.